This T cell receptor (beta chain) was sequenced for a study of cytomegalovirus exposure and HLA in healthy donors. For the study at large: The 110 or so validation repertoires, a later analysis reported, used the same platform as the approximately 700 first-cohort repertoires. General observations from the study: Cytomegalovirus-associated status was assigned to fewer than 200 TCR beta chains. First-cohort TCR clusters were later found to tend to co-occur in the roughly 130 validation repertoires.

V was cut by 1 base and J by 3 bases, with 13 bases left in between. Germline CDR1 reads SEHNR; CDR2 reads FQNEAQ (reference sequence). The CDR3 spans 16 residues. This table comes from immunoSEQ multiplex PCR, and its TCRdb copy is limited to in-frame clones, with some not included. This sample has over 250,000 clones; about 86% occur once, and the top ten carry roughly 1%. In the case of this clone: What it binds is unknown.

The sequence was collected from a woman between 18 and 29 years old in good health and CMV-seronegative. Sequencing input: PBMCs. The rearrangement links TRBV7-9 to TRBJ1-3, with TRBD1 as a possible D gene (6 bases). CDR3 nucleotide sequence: TGTGCCAGCAGCTTAGATCCAGGGGTTGGTGGAAACACCATATATTTT. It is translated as CASSLDPGVGGNTIYF.